The rows below give T cell receptor beta chains drawn from one sample of a study of cytomegalovirus exposure and HLA in healthy donors. Data came from immunoSEQ multiplex PCR; TCRdb stores just in-frame clones and leaves some out. The sample contains 200,000 to 250,000 clones, approximately 80% of which appear only once. Sequencing input: PBMCs. The source of these receptors is a girl between 10 and 17 years old in good health and CMV-seronegative. Both conserved end residues are part of each CDR3. Fields, in order: CDR3 DNA, CDR3 protein, D gene, clone size, V gene, J gene. D genes are given only for firm matches. A clone size is listed for some rows: how often the clone was seen (once, few, many), or a class if it is expanded.

TGTGCCTGGAGTGGCGGGGGCCCGACGAATACGCAGTATTTT,CAWSGGGPTNTQYF,-,-,TRBV30,TRBJ2-3
TGCAGCGTTGCCCGACAGGTGTCAAATAATGAAGCTTTCTTT,CSVARQVSNNEAFF,-,-,TRBV29-1,TRBJ1-1
TGTGCCAGCAGTGGAAGGACAGGGAACATCCAAGCTTTCTTT,CASSGRTGNIQAFF,TRBD1,-,TRBV27,TRBJ1-1
TGTGCCAGCAGTCCCCACCCCGGGGAGACCTACGAGCAGTACTTC,CASSPHPGETYEQYF,-,-,TRBV27,TRBJ2-7
TGTGCCAGTAGTATACCCAGACTAGTCGACGATGAGCAGTTCTTC,CASSIPRLVDDEQFF,-,-,TRBV19,TRBJ2-1
TGTGCCAGCAGCTTAAGGACAGGGGGCCGCGGCTATGGCTACACCTTC,CASSLRTGGRGYGYTF,TRBD1,-,TRBV7-2,TRBJ1-2
TGTGCCAGCAGACTCGGGACAGGATCACCCCTCCACTTT,CASRLGTGSPLHF,TRBD1,-,TRBV6-5,TRBJ1-6
TGTGCCAGCAGCTTAGGACAGGCCGGGGCCAACGTCCTGACTTTC,CASSLGQAGANVLTF,-,-,TRBV7-2,TRBJ2-6
TGTGCCAGCAGCTTGCTAGCGGGGGAATACAATGAGCAGTTCTTC,CASSLLAGEYNEQFF,TRBD2,-,TRBV7-2,TRBJ2-1
TGTGCCAGCAGCTTGAATAGCGGGAGCTCCTACGAGCAGTACTTC,CASSLNSGSSYEQYF,TRBD2,-,TRBV5-4,TRBJ2-7
TGTGCCAGCAGTTTATCTCAGGTAGGAGCTTTCTTT,CASSLSQVGAFF,-,few,TRBV28,TRBJ1-1
TGCAGCGTTGGAGCGGAGGGACCTAACTATGGCTACACCTTC,CSVGAEGPNYGYTF,-,-,TRBV29-1,TRBJ1-2
TGTGCCAGCAGCAGCTCTGAGTCCTCTGGAAACACCATATATTTT,CASSSSESSGNTIYF,-,-,TRBV7-2,TRBJ1-3
TGTGCCAGCAGCGCCCCCGGGACTAGAGCCCGTCGGGACGAGCAGTACTTC,CASSAPGTRARRDEQYF,TRBD2,-,TRBV9,TRBJ2-7
TGTGCCAGCACCGCCAACCTAGGTGAGCAGTTCTTC,CASTANLGEQFF,-,few,TRBV6-5,TRBJ2-1
TGTGCCAGCATTCCAACCACTAGCCATGTGACAGATACGCAGTATTTT,CASIPTTSHVTDTQYF,-,-,TRBV6-6,TRBJ2-3
TGTGCCAGCAGTTTCGGACGGGGATATGGCTACACCTTC,CASSFGRGYGYTF,-,-,TRBV28,TRBJ1-2
TGTGCCAGCAGGGGACAGACCTACGAGCAGTACTTC,CASRGQTYEQYF,TRBD1,-,TRBV28,TRBJ2-7
TGTGCCAGCAACCTGGGACTAGGCTCCTACAATGAGCAGTTCTTC,CASNLGLGSYNEQFF,TRBD2,-,TRBV28,TRBJ2-1
TGTGCCATCAGTACCCCTAGCGGAGTGGGGTCAGATACGCAGTATTTT,CAISTPSGVGSDTQYF,TRBD2,-,TRBV10-3,TRBJ2-3
TGCGCCAGCAGCCAAGAGGAGAGATATGAGCAGTTCTTC,CASSQEERYEQFF,-,-,TRBV4-1,TRBJ2-1
TGTGCCAGCAGCTATGACCGCACAGGGAGGGGATTTTTTAATGAAAAACTGTTTTTT,CASSYDRTGRGFFNEKLFF,-,-,TRBV7-9,TRBJ1-4
TGCGCCAGCAGTGATGGACAGGGGTACAATGAGCAGTTCTTC,CASSDGQGYNEQFF,TRBD1,-,TRBV5-1,TRBJ2-1
TGTGCCAGCAGCCCGGGACAGATCTATGGCTACACCTTC,CASSPGQIYGYTF,TRBD1,-,TRBV28,TRBJ1-2
TGTGCCAGCAGTTTGAAGGTGGAGGGGACCTACGAGCAGTACTTC,CASSLKVEGTYEQYF,-,once,TRBV27,TRBJ2-7
TGTGCCATCAGTGCCCGGGACATTGGACAAGAGACCCAGTACTTC,CAISARDIGQETQYF,-,-,TRBV10-3,TRBJ2-5
TGTGCCAGCAGTGCGGGACTAGCGGCGGAGACCCAGTACTTC,CASSAGLAAETQYF,TRBD2,-,TRBV6-4,TRBJ2-5
TGTGCCAGCAGTGGCTCCCGAAAGGGGGGCTACACCTTC,CASSGSRKGGYTF,-,-,TRBV27,TRBJ1-2
TGTGCCTGGAGTACTGGTCTGGGACTGCACTACGAGCAGTACTTC,CAWSTGLGLHYEQYF,-,-,TRBV30,TRBJ2-7
TGTGCCACCCAGCCGTCCCGGTACAGCTACAATGAGCAGTTCTTC,CATQPSRYSYNEQFF,-,-,TRBV27,TRBJ2-1
TGTGCCAGCAGCGTGACAGGGGGCACTCACTATGGCTACACCTTC,CASSVTGGTHYGYTF,TRBD1,-,TRBV9,TRBJ1-2
TGTGCCAGCAGTTTCGGGCAGGGCCCCTACGAGCAGTACTTC,CASSFGQGPYEQYF,-,-,TRBV27,TRBJ2-7
TGTGCCAGCAGCCCCATTCCGGGGGGGAGCTCCTACGAGCAGTACTTC,CASSPIPGGSSYEQYF,TRBD2,-,TRBV13,TRBJ2-7
TGTGCCAGCAGTTTAGCAGGGGACTATGGCTACACCTTC,CASSLAGDYGYTF,-,-,TRBV6-5,TRBJ1-2
TGTGCCACCAGCAGGACAACCTGGAACACTGAAGCTTTCTTT,CATSRTTWNTEAFF,-,-,TRBV15,TRBJ1-1
TGTGCCAGCAGCTTAGTAGGCCCACAGGGTTGGAGAAGCACTGAAGCTTTCTTT,CASSLVGPQGWRSTEAFF,-,-,TRBV11-2,TRBJ1-1
TGTGCCTGGGGTCCCCAGGGGAAAGCCAAAAACATTCAGTACTTC,CAWGPQGKAKNIQYF,-,-,TRBV30,TRBJ2-4
TGTGCCAGTAGTATCGGGCCAGGGTATGGCTACACCTTC,CASSIGPGYGYTF,-,-,TRBV19,TRBJ1-2
TGTGCCTGGAGCAGTTTCAAGCCGGGACAGGGGTATAACGAGCAGTACTTC,CAWSSFKPGQGYNEQYF,TRBD1,-,TRBV30,TRBJ2-7
TGTGCCAGCAGCCAAACGGGAGAGTACAATGAGCAGTTCTTC,CASSQTGEYNEQFF,-,-,TRBV5-8,TRBJ2-1
TGTGCCAGCAGCTTAGGTCTAGCGGGGGGGTACAATGAGCAGTTCTTC,CASSLGLAGGYNEQFF,TRBD2,-,TRBV7-6,TRBJ2-1
TGTGCCAGCAGCTTAAAAGCGGGGGGTTTGCAGTACTTC,CASSLKAGGLQYF,TRBD2,-,TRBV7-2,TRBJ2-7
TGTGCCTGGATGGGACATATCAGCCCAGATACGCAGTATTTT,CAWMGHISPDTQYF,-,-,TRBV30,TRBJ2-3
TGCGCCAGCAGCTCGACAGCTGCTAACTATGGCTACACCTTC,CASSSTAANYGYTF,-,few,TRBV5-1,TRBJ1-2
TGTGCCAGCAGCTTAACGACAGGAAAATACGAGCAGTACTTC,CASSLTTGKYEQYF,-,once,TRBV7-8,TRBJ2-7
TGTGCCAGCAGTGGTCTGGGCTCGGGCAATCAGCCCCAGCATTTT,CASSGLGSGNQPQHF,-,-,TRBV2,TRBJ1-5
TGTGCCAGTAGTACCCGAATGATAAGGGGCCCTAACACTGAAGCTTTCTTT,CASSTRMIRGPNTEAFF,-,-,TRBV19,TRBJ1-1
TGTGCCAGCGAGCAGGCTAGCGGGTTAGGAAAAGAGACCCAGTACTTC,CASEQASGLGKETQYF,TRBD2,-,TRBV2,TRBJ2-5
TGTGCCAGCAGTAGGGGACAGGGGGTATCACCCCTCCACTTT,CASSRGQGVSPLHF,TRBD1,few,TRBV27,TRBJ1-6
TGTGCCAGTAGTATAGATCTACGGGGTACTGAAGCTTTCTTT,CASSIDLRGTEAFF,-,-,TRBV19,TRBJ1-1
TGCGCCAGCAGATACCGACAGGGTCGCACTGAAGCTTTCTTT,CASRYRQGRTEAFF,TRBD1,-,TRBV5-1,TRBJ1-1
TGTGCCAGCAGCTTCGGGGACAGGGGATCTGAAAAACTGTTTTTT,CASSFGDRGSEKLFF,TRBD1,-,TRBV7-9,TRBJ1-4
TGTGCCAGCAGTTTCCCAAGAAGGGGGCATGGCTACACCTTC,CASSFPRRGHGYTF,TRBD1,-,TRBV28,TRBJ1-2
TGTGCCAGCAGCTCTCAGAGGTTAGGTGGAAACACCATATATTTT,CASSSQRLGGNTIYF,-,-,TRBV11-2,TRBJ1-3
TGTGCCAGCAGCTCCCCTCGTCGCGAAGACTCCGCAGATACGCAGTATTTT,CASSSPRREDSADTQYF,-,once,TRBV9,TRBJ2-3
TGTGCCAGCAGCTTAAAGGCCCTTCGGGGGGGACACAATGAGCAGTTCTTC,CASSLKALRGGHNEQFF,TRBD2,-,TRBV7-3,TRBJ2-1
TGTGCCAGCTCACCGGAACAGGGGAATCGCAATCAGCCCCAGCATTTT,CASSPEQGNRNQPQHF,TRBD1,-,TRBV18,TRBJ1-5